This T cell receptor (beta chain) was found in a study of blood T cell repertoires in COVID-19. Study as a whole: T cells, B-cell-depleted T cells, or PBMCs provided the cDNA or gDNA that served as material.

The method was immunoSEQ multiplex PCR; TCRdb's version includes in-frame clones alone and lacks a portion of them. The table shows roughly 38,000 clones, with 81% occurring only once. The ends were cut back, 2 bases at V and 1 base at J, with 12 bases in the middle. The CDR3 contains 15 residues. The germline CDR1 and CDR2 sequences are SGHDT and YYEEEE. The origin of this receptor is a man aged 35 to 55 with active or convalescent COVID-19. The sample consisted of peripheral blood. This sequence joins TRBV5-6 and TRBJ1-1; maybe TRBD1 (5 bases). CDR3 sequence (DNA): TGTGCCAGCAGCTTAGGTCTGGGGGGGAACACTGAAGCTTTCTTT. As protein: CASSLGLGGNTEAFF.